This is a list of T cell receptor beta chains from one sample in a study of blood T cell repertoires in COVID-19. TCRdb keeps only in-frame clones here, not all; method: immunoSEQ multiplex PCR. Among approximately 290,000 clones listed, 70% to 90% were seen once. Sequencing was carried out using PBMCs or T cells enriched from blood (not recorded which). These receptors were collected from a woman younger than 45 who had recovered from COVID-19. Both conserved end residues are part of each CDR3. The D gene is left open where the match is weak. Size is stated for part of the rows, as once, few or many counts, or as a class when the clone is expanded.

j_call: TRBJ2-7
d_call: -
v_call: TRBV11-1
clone_size: -
cdr3_aa: CASSLRPTYEQYF
cdr3_nt: TGTGCCAGCAGCTTGAGGCCTACCTACGAGCAGTACTTC

j_call: TRBJ1-6
d_call: TRBD1
v_call: TRBV5-1
clone_size: -
cdr3_aa: CASSLSGDRGRAPLHF
cdr3_nt: TGCGCCAGCAGCTTGTCCGGGGACAGGGGTCGCGCACCCCTCCACTTT

j_call: TRBJ2-1
d_call: TRBD1
v_call: TRBV11-2
clone_size: once
cdr3_aa: CASSLVGRGRRNEQFF
cdr3_nt: TGTGCCAGCAGCTTAGTTGGCAGGGGGCGGAGGAATGAGCAGTTCTTC

j_call: TRBJ1-1
d_call: -
v_call: TRBV19
clone_size: -
cdr3_aa: CASSIVQGQNTEAFF
cdr3_nt: TGTGCCAGTAGTATTGTGCAGGGCCAGAACACTGAAGCTTTCTTT

j_call: TRBJ1-2
d_call: TRBD1
v_call: TRBV27
clone_size: -
cdr3_aa: CASSLQGGYGYTF
cdr3_nt: TGTGCCAGCAGTTTACAGGGGGGCTATGGCTACACCTTC

j_call: TRBJ2-5
d_call: TRBD2
v_call: TRBV3-1/TRBV3-2
clone_size: -
cdr3_aa: CASSQEKGLAGAQETQYF
cdr3_nt: TGTGCCAGCAGCCAAGAAAAGGGACTAGCGGGGGCCCAAGAGACCCAGTACTTC

j_call: TRBJ2-2
d_call: TRBD1
v_call: TRBV11-1
clone_size: -
cdr3_aa: CASSGDRGIGELFF
cdr3_nt: TGTGCCAGCAGCGGGGACAGGGGAATAGGGGAGCTGTTTTTT

j_call: TRBJ2-1
d_call: -
v_call: TRBV4-2
clone_size: -
cdr3_aa: CASSQETAEDEQFF
cdr3_nt: TGTGCCAGCAGCCAAGAAACAGCGGAGGATGAGCAGTTCTTC

j_call: TRBJ1-3
d_call: -
v_call: TRBV7-6
clone_size: -
cdr3_aa: CASSLAEARPGNTIYF
cdr3_nt: TGTGCCAGCAGCTTAGCGGAGGCGAGACCTGGAAACACCATATATTTT

j_call: TRBJ2-1
d_call: -
v_call: TRBV13
clone_size: -
cdr3_aa: CASSPPTRNEQFF
cdr3_nt: TGTGCCAGCAGCCCCCCGACTAGAAATGAGCAGTTCTTC

j_call: TRBJ1-2
d_call: TRBD1
v_call: TRBV13
clone_size: once
cdr3_aa: CASSLETGQASDGYTF
cdr3_nt: TGTGCCAGCAGCTTAGAAACGGGACAGGCATCCGATGGCTACACCTTC

j_call: TRBJ2-5
d_call: TRBD1
v_call: TRBV20-1
clone_size: -
cdr3_aa: CSASSGTGAPETQYF
cdr3_nt: TGCAGTGCTAGTTCCGGGACAGGGGCTCCGGAGACCCAGTACTTC

j_call: TRBJ1-4
d_call: TRBD1
v_call: TRBV24-1
clone_size: once
cdr3_aa: CATSDFSTGGEEKLFF
cdr3_nt: TGTGCCACCAGTGATTTCTCGACAGGGGGCGAAGAAAAACTGTTTTTT

j_call: TRBJ2-1
d_call: -
v_call: TRBV5-1
clone_size: -
cdr3_aa: CASSLVPNREVGNEQFF
cdr3_nt: TGCGCCAGCAGCTTGGTTCCCAACCGGGAAGTAGGCAATGAGCAGTTCTTC

j_call: TRBJ1-5
d_call: -
v_call: TRBV19
clone_size: -
cdr3_aa: CASSIFSGNQPQHF
cdr3_nt: TGTGCCAGTAGTATTTTTTCCGGCAATCAGCCCCAGCATTTT

j_call: TRBJ2-5
d_call: -
v_call: TRBV18
clone_size: -
cdr3_aa: CASSSGEETQYF
cdr3_nt: TGTGCCAGCTCTAGCGGTGAAGAGACCCAGTACTTC

j_call: TRBJ1-1
d_call: -
v_call: TRBV27
clone_size: few
cdr3_aa: CASSHGTGSMNTEAFF
cdr3_nt: TGTGCCAGCAGTCACGGGACCGGGAGCATGAACACTGAAGCTTTCTTT

j_call: TRBJ1-5
d_call: -
v_call: TRBV27
clone_size: -
cdr3_aa: CASSLWGENSNQPQHF
cdr3_nt: TGTGCCAGCAGTTTATGGGGGGAAAATAGCAATCAGCCCCAGCATTTT

j_call: TRBJ2-7
d_call: -
v_call: TRBV11-2
clone_size: -
cdr3_aa: CASSLGQSGLPYEQYF
cdr3_nt: TGTGCCAGCAGCTTGGGGCAATCGGGACTCCCCTACGAGCAGTACTTC

j_call: TRBJ2-3
d_call: -
v_call: TRBV5-1
clone_size: -
cdr3_aa: CASSLDRVDTQYF
cdr3_nt: TGCGCCAGCAGCTTGGACAGGGTAGATACGCAGTATTTT

j_call: TRBJ2-1
d_call: TRBD2
v_call: TRBV5-4
clone_size: -
cdr3_aa: CASSILAGAYNEQFF
cdr3_nt: TGTGCCAGCAGCATCCTAGCGGGGGCCTACAATGAGCAGTTCTTC

j_call: TRBJ2-2
d_call: -
v_call: TRBV19
clone_size: once
cdr3_aa: CASSIGHQITGELFF
cdr3_nt: TGTGCCAGTAGTATAGGACACCAAATCACCGGGGAGCTGTTTTTT

j_call: TRBJ1-2
d_call: -
v_call: TRBV12-3/TRBV12-4
clone_size: -
cdr3_aa: CASSSDNNYGYTF
cdr3_nt: TGTGCCAGCAGTTCGGACAATAACTATGGCTACACCTTC

j_call: TRBJ2-7
d_call: -
v_call: TRBV18
clone_size: -
cdr3_aa: CASSPPVTEWERDEGPEQYF
cdr3_nt: TGTGCCAGCTCACCACCAGTTACGGAGTGGGAACGCGATGAGGGTCCCGAGCAGTACTTC

j_call: TRBJ2-1
d_call: -
v_call: TRBV25-1
clone_size: -
cdr3_aa: CASSASLGASNNEQFF
cdr3_nt: TGTGCCAGCAGTGCCTCTTTGGGGGCCTCCAACAATGAGCAGTTCTTC

j_call: TRBJ2-2
d_call: -
v_call: TRBV10-2
clone_size: -
cdr3_aa: CASSEEGANTGELFF
cdr3_nt: TGCGCCAGCAGTGAAGAGGGGGCGAACACCGGGGAGCTGTTTTTT

j_call: TRBJ1-4
d_call: -
v_call: TRBV10-3
clone_size: -
cdr3_aa: CAISEEGFGLFF
cdr3_nt: TGTGCCATCAGTGAGGAGGGCTTTGGCCTTTTTTTT

j_call: TRBJ1-4
d_call: -
v_call: TRBV4-1
clone_size: -
cdr3_aa: CASSHPSDRSGEKLFF
cdr3_nt: TGCGCCAGCAGCCACCCAAGCGACAGGTCGGGTGAAAAACTGTTTTTT

j_call: TRBJ2-2
d_call: -
v_call: TRBV4-2
clone_size: -
cdr3_aa: CASSQVLGPGIAGELFF
cdr3_nt: TGTGCCAGCAGCCAAGTTTTGGGGCCAGGGATCGCCGGGGAGCTGTTTTTT

j_call: TRBJ2-7
d_call: -
v_call: TRBV27
clone_size: -
cdr3_aa: CASSLRSTYEQYF
cdr3_nt: TGTGCCAGCAGCCTCAGGTCAACCTACGAGCAGTACTTC

j_call: TRBJ1-6
d_call: -
v_call: TRBV6-5
clone_size: -
cdr3_aa: CASSLGVVSPLHF
cdr3_nt: TGTGCCAGCAGCCTAGGGGTTGTCTCACCCCTCCACTTT

j_call: TRBJ1-1
d_call: TRBD1
v_call: TRBV18
clone_size: -
cdr3_aa: CASRGQGQGLNTEAFF
cdr3_nt: TGTGCCAGCCGAGGACAGGGGCAGGGTCTGAACACTGAAGCTTTCTTT

j_call: TRBJ2-7
d_call: -
v_call: TRBV7-9
clone_size: -
cdr3_aa: CASSTESYEQYF
cdr3_nt: TGTGCCAGCAGCACAGAATCCTACGAGCAGTACTTC

j_call: TRBJ2-1
d_call: -
v_call: TRBV28
clone_size: -
cdr3_aa: CASSGDSPKDRDEQFF
cdr3_nt: TGTGCCAGCAGCGGAGACTCCCCTAAAGATCGGGATGAGCAGTTCTTC

j_call: TRBJ1-4
d_call: TRBD1
v_call: TRBV25-1
clone_size: -
cdr3_aa: CASSVSSGTEEEKLFF
cdr3_nt: TGTGCCAGCAGTGTTTCCTCGGGGACAGAAGAGGAAAAACTGTTTTTT

j_call: TRBJ2-3
d_call: TRBD1
v_call: TRBV9
clone_size: -
cdr3_aa: CASSSGQGIRDTQYF
cdr3_nt: TGTGCCAGCAGCTCCGGACAGGGAATAAGAGATACGCAGTATTTT

j_call: TRBJ2-5
d_call: TRBD1
v_call: TRBV28
clone_size: -
cdr3_aa: CASRGGQVVQETQYF
cdr3_nt: TGTGCCAGCAGAGGGGGACAGGTAGTTCAAGAGACCCAGTACTTC

j_call: TRBJ1-4
d_call: -
v_call: TRBV5-1
clone_size: few
cdr3_aa: CASSFGGLDEKLFF
cdr3_nt: TGCGCCAGCAGCTTCGGGGGGCTGGATGAAAAACTGTTTTTT

j_call: TRBJ1-2
d_call: -
v_call: TRBV3-1/TRBV3-2
clone_size: -
cdr3_aa: CASSQTDLSPNYGYTF
cdr3_nt: TGTGCCAGCAGCCAAACAGACCTCTCACCTAACTATGGCTACACCTTC

j_call: TRBJ1-2
d_call: -
v_call: TRBV13
clone_size: -
cdr3_aa: CASSSGTTVGYTF
cdr3_nt: TGTGCCAGCAGCTCGGGAACAACGGTGGGCTACACCTTC

j_call: TRBJ1-2
d_call: -
v_call: TRBV5-5
clone_size: -
cdr3_aa: CASSLDTGLSYGYTF
cdr3_nt: TGTGCCAGCAGCTTGGATACAGGTCTTAGCTATGGCTACACCTTC

j_call: TRBJ1-1
d_call: -
v_call: TRBV4-2
clone_size: -
cdr3_aa: CASSKRGGYGTEAFF
cdr3_nt: TGTGCCAGCAGTAAAAGGGGAGGTTACGGCACTGAAGCTTTCTTT

j_call: TRBJ1-4
d_call: TRBD1
v_call: TRBV7-2
clone_size: -
cdr3_aa: CASSPGQGKEKLFF
cdr3_nt: TGTGCCAGCAGCCCGGGACAGGGAAAGGAAAAACTGTTTTTT

j_call: TRBJ1-5
d_call: TRBD1
v_call: TRBV6-5
clone_size: once
cdr3_aa: CASITGTGSNQPQHF
cdr3_nt: TGTGCCAGCATTACCGGGACAGGCAGCAATCAGCCCCAGCATTTT

j_call: TRBJ2-1
d_call: -
v_call: TRBV5-4
clone_size: -
cdr3_aa: CASSHLHNEQFF
cdr3_nt: TGTGCCAGCAGCCACCTACACAATGAGCAGTTCTTC

j_call: TRBJ1-5
d_call: -
v_call: TRBV2
clone_size: -
cdr3_aa: CASNSRNQPQHF
cdr3_nt: TGTGCCAGCAACAGTCGGAATCAGCCCCAGCATTTT

j_call: TRBJ1-3
d_call: TRBD1
v_call: TRBV30
clone_size: -
cdr3_aa: CACSTGVGNTIYF
cdr3_nt: TGTGCCTGTTCTACAGGGGTCGGAAACACCATATATTTT

j_call: TRBJ2-7
d_call: -
v_call: TRBV28
clone_size: -
cdr3_aa: CASRTPGSQLEQYF
cdr3_nt: TGTGCCAGCAGAACACCCGGGTCCCAATTAGAGCAGTACTTC

j_call: TRBJ1-2
d_call: -
v_call: TRBV28
clone_size: -
cdr3_aa: CASSLTAPYYGYTF
cdr3_nt: TGTGCCAGCAGCCTAACAGCCCCTTACTATGGCTACACCTTC

j_call: TRBJ2-3
d_call: -
v_call: TRBV7-6
clone_size: -
cdr3_aa: CASAGTDTQYF
cdr3_nt: TGTGCCTCGGCGGGCACAGATACGCAGTATTTT

j_call: TRBJ2-3
d_call: TRBD2
v_call: TRBV4-2
clone_size: -
cdr3_aa: CASSPVGTSGTDTQYF
cdr3_nt: TGTGCCAGCAGCCCAGTTGGAACTAGCGGCACAGATACGCAGTATTTT

j_call: TRBJ1-3
d_call: -
v_call: TRBV6-1
clone_size: -
cdr3_aa: CASSEWTDSGNTIYF
cdr3_nt: TGTGCCAGCAGTGAATGGACAGACTCTGGAAACACCATATATTTT

j_call: TRBJ1-1
d_call: TRBD1
v_call: TRBV29-1
clone_size: -
cdr3_aa: CSVPKTGGTEAFF
cdr3_nt: TGCAGCGTCCCCAAAACAGGGGGCACTGAAGCTTTCTTT

j_call: TRBJ1-1
d_call: -
v_call: TRBV29-1
clone_size: -
cdr3_aa: CSAGRQGLTEAFF
cdr3_nt: TGCAGCGCGGGGAGGCAGGGGTTAACTGAAGCTTTCTTT